The clone carrying this T cell receptor beta chain was recorded a few times. Its antigen is not known. The record originates from a study of CD8+CD57+ T cells in acquired aplastic anemia. Overall study: Sorted cells (CD4+ and CD8+) yielded DNA amounts that averaged roughly 3.2 ug. Mean read depth for CD4+ cells from healthy donors was 9.5 million to 13 million.

Study results and limitations: Researchers report that 25 to 30 CD8+ CDR3 sequences appeared in both patients and controls. Patients showed no significant difference from controls in CD8+ Simpson's diversity.

The CDR3 sequence is 15 residues long. CDR1 LGHNA and CDR2 YSLEER come from the germline V gene. V gave up 1 base and J gave up 4 bases; unmatched junction bases: 3. Profiling of TCR beta VDJ combinations and CDR3 sequences used genomic DNA as template. MiXCR, applied by TCRdb to the reads, yields one record per CDR3 protein. The data show about 110,000 distinct CDR3 sequences, with 40% to 60% seen just once and roughly a third held by the top ten. Sequencing was done on a sample of sorted CD4+, CD8+, or CD8+CD57+ T cells (not recorded which) from PBMCs. This sequence originates from a human donor in good health, serving as a control. The rearrangement uses TRBV4-3 and TRBJ2-2, with TRBD2 matching 7 bases. In DNA, the CDR3 is TGCGCCAGCAGCCAAGGGGAGGGGATCACCGGGGAGCTGTTTTTT. Its protein product is CASSQGEGITGELFF.